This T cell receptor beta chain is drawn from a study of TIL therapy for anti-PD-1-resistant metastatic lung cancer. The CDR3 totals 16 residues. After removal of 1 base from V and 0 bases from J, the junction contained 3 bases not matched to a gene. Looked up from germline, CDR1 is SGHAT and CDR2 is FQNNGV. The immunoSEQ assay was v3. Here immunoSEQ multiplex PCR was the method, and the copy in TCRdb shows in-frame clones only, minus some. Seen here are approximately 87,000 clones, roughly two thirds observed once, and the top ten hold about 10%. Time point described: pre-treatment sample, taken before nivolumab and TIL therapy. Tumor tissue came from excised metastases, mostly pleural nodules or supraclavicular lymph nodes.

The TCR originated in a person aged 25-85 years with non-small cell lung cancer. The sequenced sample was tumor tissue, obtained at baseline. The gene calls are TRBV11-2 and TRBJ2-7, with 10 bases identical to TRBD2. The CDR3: CASSLGTSGLSYEQYF. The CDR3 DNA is TGTGCCAGCAGCTTAGGGACTAGCGGTCTCTCCTACGAGCAGTACTTC. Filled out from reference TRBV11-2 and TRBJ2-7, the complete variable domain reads EAGVAQSPRYKIIEKRQSVAFWCNPISGHATLYWYQQILGQGPKLLIQFQNNGVVDDSQLPKDRFSAERLKGVDSTLKIQPAKLEDSAVYLCASSLGTSGLSYEQYFGPGTRLTVT.